This is a list of T cell receptor beta chains from one sample in a study of blood T cell repertoires in COVID-19. Clones were read by immunoSEQ multiplex PCR, and TCRdb kept only the in-frame ones, dropping some. The data show 350,000 to 500,000 clones, about 88% seen once. The sequenced sample consisted of PBMCs or T cells enriched from blood (not recorded which). The receptors derive from a woman between 18 and 30 years old who had been exposed to COVID-19. Each CDR3 is given with its conserved first and last residue. The order of the fields is D gene, clone size, V gene, J gene, CDR3 length, CDR3 protein, CDR3 DNA. A D gene is named only where the DNA matches it firmly. Where a row states a size, it is once, few, many or the class of an expanded clone; other rows omit it.

d_gene: TRBD2
abundance: NA
v_gene: TRBV7-7
j_gene: TRBJ2-2
len: 18
CDR3aa: CASSLDPPGLASPGELFF
CDR3nt: TGTGCTAGCAGCTTAGACCCACCGGGACTAGCGTCCCCCGGGGAGCTGTTTTTT

d_gene: NA
abundance: NA
v_gene: TRBV7-2
j_gene: TRBJ1-2
len: 14
CDR3aa: CASSPVPPDYGYTF
CDR3nt: TGTGCCAGCAGCCCTGTTCCCCCCGACTATGGCTACACCTTC

d_gene: NA
abundance: NA
v_gene: TRBV2
j_gene: TRBJ2-2
len: 14
CDR3aa: CASKLPINTGELFF
CDR3nt: TGTGCCAGCAAACTACCCATAAACACCGGGGAGCTGTTTTTT

d_gene: TRBD2
abundance: NA
v_gene: TRBV11-2
j_gene: TRBJ2-1
len: 15
CDR3aa: CASSPLAGGGNEQFF
CDR3nt: TGTGCCAGCAGCCCTCTAGCGGGGGGCGGCAATGAGCAGTTCTTC

d_gene: TRBD2
abundance: NA
v_gene: TRBV9
j_gene: TRBJ2-5
len: 16
CDR3aa: CASRRTSGSLQETQYF
CDR3nt: TGTGCCAGCAGGAGAACTAGCGGGAGCCTCCAAGAGACCCAGTACTTC

d_gene: NA
abundance: few
v_gene: TRBV6-1
j_gene: TRBJ2-7
len: 15
CDR3aa: CASSEGAMSSYEQYF
CDR3nt: TGTGCCAGCAGTGAAGGGGCGATGAGCTCCTACGAGCAGTACTTC

d_gene: NA
abundance: NA
v_gene: TRBV27
j_gene: TRBJ1-6
len: 18
CDR3aa: CASSLKIREGSYNSPLHF
CDR3nt: TGTGCCAGCAGTTTAAAAATTAGGGAGGGCTCCTATAATTCACCCCTCCACTTT

d_gene: TRBD2
abundance: NA
v_gene: TRBV4-1
j_gene: TRBJ2-7
len: 14
CDR3aa: CASSQLTRGGEQYF
CDR3nt: TGCGCCAGCAGCCAACTGACCCGCGGGGGCGAGCAGTACTTC

d_gene: NA
abundance: NA
v_gene: TRBV5-8
j_gene: TRBJ2-2
len: 15
CDR3aa: CASSSYPQGTGELFF
CDR3nt: TGTGCCAGCAGCTCATACCCCCAGGGCACCGGGGAGCTGTTTTTT

d_gene: TRBD1
abundance: few
v_gene: TRBV2
j_gene: TRBJ1-5
len: 15
CDR3aa: CASRGDRVMNQPQHF
CDR3nt: TGTGCCAGCAGGGGGGACAGGGTTATGAATCAGCCCCAGCATTTT

d_gene: NA
abundance: NA
v_gene: TRBV27
j_gene: TRBJ1-2
len: 16
CDR3aa: CASSSHRALLDYGYTF
CDR3nt: TGTGCCAGCAGTTCCCACAGGGCTTTGCTTGACTATGGCTACACCTTC

d_gene: TRBD1
abundance: NA
v_gene: TRBV10-3
j_gene: TRBJ1-2
len: 14
CDR3aa: CAIRGDRVGYGYTF
CDR3nt: TGTGCCATCAGAGGGGACAGGGTTGGCTATGGCTACACCTTC

d_gene: NA
abundance: once
v_gene: TRBV6-5
j_gene: TRBJ1-3
len: 14
CDR3aa: CASTPGSSGNTIYF
CDR3nt: TGTGCCAGCACCCCAGGTAGCTCTGGAAACACCATATATTTT

d_gene: TRBD1
abundance: once
v_gene: TRBV4-1
j_gene: TRBJ2-7
len: 15
CDR3aa: CASSQVGTGIYEQYF
CDR3nt: TGCGCCAGCAGCCAAGTGGGGACAGGAATCTACGAGCAGTACTTC

d_gene: TRBD1
abundance: NA
v_gene: TRBV6-6
j_gene: TRBJ1-6
len: 14
CDR3aa: CASSYPTGDSPLHF
CDR3nt: TGTGCCAGCAGTTACCCGACAGGGGATTCACCCCTCCACTTT

d_gene: NA
abundance: NA
v_gene: TRBV2
j_gene: TRBJ2-2
len: 14
CDR3aa: CASRRSQNTGELFF
CDR3nt: TGTGCCAGCCGAAGGAGTCAGAACACCGGGGAGCTGTTTTTT

d_gene: TRBD1
abundance: NA
v_gene: TRBV7-3
j_gene: TRBJ1-2
len: 14
CDR3aa: CASSLRQGDYGYTF
CDR3nt: TGTGCCAGCAGCTTAAGACAGGGGGACTATGGCTACACCTTC

d_gene: TRBD1
abundance: NA
v_gene: TRBV18
j_gene: TRBJ2-7
len: 15
CDR3aa: CASSPRVTGGNEQYF
CDR3nt: TGTGCCAGCTCACCAAGGGTTACAGGGGGCAACGAGCAGTACTTC

d_gene: NA
abundance: NA
v_gene: TRBV7-7
j_gene: TRBJ2-7
len: 16
CDR3aa: CASSLGVGLPGDEQYF
CDR3nt: TGTGCCAGCAGCTTAGGGGTAGGACTTCCAGGCGACGAGCAGTACTTC

d_gene: TRBD1
abundance: NA
v_gene: TRBV11-1
j_gene: TRBJ1-4
len: 16
CDR3aa: CASSSGTVATNEKLFF
CDR3nt: TGTGCCAGCAGCTCCGGGACAGTTGCAACTAATGAAAAACTGTTTTTT

d_gene: TRBD1
abundance: NA
v_gene: TRBV5-6
j_gene: TRBJ1-1
len: 14
CDR3aa: CASSFTGVTTEAFF
CDR3nt: TGTGCCAGCAGCTTTACAGGGGTGACTACTGAAGCTTTCTTT

d_gene: NA
abundance: NA
v_gene: TRBV10-3
j_gene: TRBJ1-3
len: 13
CDR3aa: CAISGAAGNTIYF
CDR3nt: TGTGCCATCTCAGGGGCTGCTGGAAACACCATATATTTT

d_gene: TRBD1
abundance: NA
v_gene: TRBV29-1
j_gene: TRBJ2-7
len: 12
CDR3aa: CSAGTGTYEQYF
CDR3nt: TGCAGCGCCGGGACAGGGACCTACGAGCAGTACTTC

d_gene: TRBD2
abundance: once
v_gene: TRBV5-1
j_gene: TRBJ2-3
len: 18
CDR3aa: CASSSGLAGSHGTDTQYF
CDR3nt: TGCGCCAGCAGCTCAGGACTAGCGGGGTCCCACGGCACAGATACGCAGTATTTT

d_gene: NA
abundance: NA
v_gene: TRBV29-1
j_gene: TRBJ1-5
len: 12
CDR3aa: CSLRTTNQPQHF
CDR3nt: TGCAGCCTCCGGACTACCAATCAGCCCCAGCATTTT

d_gene: NA
abundance: once
v_gene: TRBV7-2
j_gene: TRBJ2-7
len: 15
CDR3aa: CASSLKGLVTYEQYF
CDR3nt: TGTGCCAGCAGCTTAAAGGGACTCGTCACCTACGAGCAGTACTTC

d_gene: TRBD2
abundance: NA
v_gene: TRBV12-3/TRBV12-4
j_gene: TRBJ2-7
len: 13
CDR3aa: CASRGTSGGRQYF
CDR3nt: TGTGCCAGCAGGGGGACTAGCGGGGGGAGGCAGTACTTC

d_gene: TRBD2
abundance: NA
v_gene: TRBV29-1
j_gene: TRBJ2-7
len: 16
CDR3aa: CSVEPGLAGSVGEQYF
CDR3nt: TGCAGCGTCGAGCCGGGACTAGCGGGAAGTGTCGGGGAGCAGTACTTC

d_gene: TRBD1
abundance: NA
v_gene: TRBV5-1
j_gene: TRBJ1-1
len: 16
CDR3aa: CASSSQGANLNTEAFF
CDR3nt: TGCGCCAGCAGCTCACAGGGGGCTAACCTGAACACTGAAGCTTTCTTT

d_gene: NA
abundance: NA
v_gene: TRBV15
j_gene: TRBJ2-5
len: 15
CDR3aa: CATKSEASAWETQYF
CDR3nt: TGTGCCACCAAGTCGGAGGCTAGCGCGTGGGAGACCCAGTACTTC

d_gene: NA
abundance: NA
v_gene: TRBV5-6
j_gene: TRBJ2-1
len: 11
CDR3aa: CASSSGNEQFF
CDR3nt: TGTGCCAGCAGCTCAGGCAATGAGCAGTTCTTC

d_gene: TRBD1
abundance: NA
v_gene: TRBV11-2
j_gene: TRBJ1-2
len: 14
CDR3aa: CASSLLGQAYGYTF
CDR3nt: TGTGCCAGCAGCCTCTTAGGACAGGCATATGGCTACACCTTC

d_gene: TRBD2
abundance: few
v_gene: TRBV27
j_gene: TRBJ2-7
len: 16
CDR3aa: CASISGTSGSSYEQYF
CDR3nt: TGTGCCAGCATATCTGGGACTAGCGGGAGCTCCTACGAGCAGTACTTC

d_gene: NA
abundance: NA
v_gene: TRBV28
j_gene: TRBJ2-1
len: 15
CDR3aa: CASSTGTHIDSEQFF
CDR3nt: TGTGCCAGCAGTACCGGGACTCACATCGATAGTGAGCAGTTCTTC

d_gene: NA
abundance: NA
v_gene: TRBV7-9
j_gene: TRBJ1-4
len: 16
CDR3aa: CASSSPLSREREKLFF
CDR3nt: TGTGCCAGCAGCTCACCCCTATCAAGGGAGAGGGAAAAACTGTTTTTT

d_gene: NA
abundance: NA
v_gene: TRBV11-3
j_gene: TRBJ2-7
len: 12
CDR3aa: CASSLGPGEQYF
CDR3nt: TGTGCCAGCAGCTTAGGGCCGGGAGAGCAGTACTTC

d_gene: NA
abundance: NA
v_gene: TRBV7-9
j_gene: TRBJ2-7
len: 14
CDR3aa: CASSLGATTYEQYF
CDR3nt: TGTGCCAGCAGCTTAGGGGCTACCACCTACGAGCAGTACTTC

d_gene: TRBD1
abundance: once
v_gene: TRBV2
j_gene: TRBJ1-2
len: 15
CDR3aa: CASSDGTGGDYGYTF
CDR3nt: TGTGCCAGCAGTGACGGGACAGGGGGTGACTATGGCTACACCTTC

d_gene: NA
abundance: few
v_gene: TRBV2
j_gene: TRBJ2-3
len: 14
CDR3aa: CASRDSFGTDTQYF
CDR3nt: TGTGCCAGCAGGGACAGTTTCGGCACAGATACGCAGTATTTT

d_gene: TRBD1
abundance: once
v_gene: TRBV4-2
j_gene: TRBJ2-7
len: 16
CDR3aa: CASSQEWTGATYEQYF
CDR3nt: TGTGCCAGCAGCCAGGAGTGGACAGGGGCCACCTACGAGCAGTACTTC

d_gene: NA
abundance: once
v_gene: TRBV7-9
j_gene: TRBJ2-1
len: 15
CDR3aa: CASSFREGSYNEQFF
CDR3nt: TGTGCCAGCAGCTTTCGCGAGGGCTCCTACAATGAGCAGTTCTTC

d_gene: TRBD1
abundance: few
v_gene: TRBV29-1
j_gene: TRBJ1-3
len: 13
CDR3aa: CSVPDRDVDTIYF
CDR3nt: TGCAGCGTTCCGGACAGGGATGTAGACACCATATATTTT

d_gene: NA
abundance: NA
v_gene: TRBV6-5
j_gene: TRBJ1-3
len: 14
CDR3aa: CAPRRGGTGNTIYF
CDR3nt: TGTGCCCCTAGGAGGGGGGGAACTGGAAACACCATATATTTT

d_gene: NA
abundance: NA
v_gene: TRBV12-3/TRBV12-4
j_gene: TRBJ1-2
len: 13
CDR3aa: CASSRQSNYGYTF
CDR3nt: TGTGCCAGCAGTCGACAGTCTAACTATGGCTACACCTTC

d_gene: TRBD1
abundance: NA
v_gene: TRBV7-9
j_gene: TRBJ2-7
len: 16
CDR3aa: CASSLLPGQAVYEQYF
CDR3nt: TGTGCCAGCAGCTTATTGCCCGGACAGGCGGTCTACGAGCAGTACTTC

d_gene: NA
abundance: once
v_gene: TRBV25-1
j_gene: TRBJ1-2
len: 15
CDR3aa: CASSDPRGKNYGYTF
CDR3nt: TGTGCCAGCAGTGACCCCAGGGGCAAGAACTATGGCTACACCTTC

d_gene: TRBD1
abundance: NA
v_gene: TRBV9
j_gene: TRBJ1-1
len: 15
CDR3aa: CASSVQGAQYTEAFF
CDR3nt: TGTGCCAGCAGCGTGCAGGGGGCCCAATACACTGAAGCTTTCTTT

d_gene: NA
abundance: NA
v_gene: TRBV2
j_gene: TRBJ2-2
len: 17
CDR3aa: CASSEEITSLPTGELFF
CDR3nt: TGTGCCAGCAGTGAAGAGATCACTAGCCTCCCCACCGGGGAGCTGTTTTTT

d_gene: TRBD1
abundance: NA
v_gene: TRBV7-8
j_gene: TRBJ1-2
len: 15
CDR3aa: CASSHGQGANYGYTF
CDR3nt: TGTGCCAGCAGCCACGGACAGGGAGCTAACTATGGCTACACCTTC

d_gene: NA
abundance: NA
v_gene: TRBV3-1/TRBV3-2
j_gene: TRBJ2-7
len: 14
CDR3aa: CASTQVGRADEQYF
CDR3nt: TGTGCCAGCACCCAAGTAGGCAGGGCAGACGAGCAGTACTTC

d_gene: NA
abundance: NA
v_gene: TRBV11-2
j_gene: TRBJ1-4
len: 12
CDR3aa: CASSRSVEKLFF
CDR3nt: TGTGCCAGCAGCCGCTCGGTTGAAAAACTGTTTTTT

d_gene: NA
abundance: NA
v_gene: TRBV29-1
j_gene: TRBJ2-7
len: 12
CDR3aa: CSAVGIPYEQYF
CDR3nt: TGCAGCGCCGTGGGCATCCCCTACGAGCAGTACTTC

d_gene: NA
abundance: NA
v_gene: TRBV4-2
j_gene: TRBJ1-1
len: 17
CDR3aa: CASSQDLLGGANTEAFF
CDR3nt: TGTGCCAGCAGCCAAGATCTCCTGGGGGGGGCGAACACTGAAGCTTTCTTT

d_gene: TRBD1
abundance: once
v_gene: TRBV18
j_gene: TRBJ2-7
len: 14
CDR3aa: CASSKDRGVYEQYF
CDR3nt: TGTGCCAGCTCAAAGGACAGGGGCGTCTACGAGCAGTACTTC

d_gene: TRBD1
abundance: NA
v_gene: TRBV19
j_gene: TRBJ2-1
len: 13
CDR3aa: CASIGQGSNEQFF
CDR3nt: TGTGCCAGTATCGGACAGGGTTCCAATGAGCAGTTCTTC

d_gene: NA
abundance: NA
v_gene: TRBV6-5
j_gene: TRBJ1-3
len: 14
CDR3aa: CASSPSLAGNTIYF
CDR3nt: TGTGCCAGCAGTCCTTCGCTAGCTGGAAACACCATATATTTT

d_gene: TRBD1
abundance: NA
v_gene: TRBV2
j_gene: TRBJ2-2
len: 16
CDR3aa: CASSEPGQGAPGELFF
CDR3nt: TGTGCCAGCAGTGAACCGGGACAGGGGGCGCCCGGGGAGCTGTTTTTT

d_gene: NA
abundance: NA
v_gene: TRBV24-1
j_gene: TRBJ2-3
len: 12
CDR3aa: CATSDWPGPQYF
CDR3nt: TGTGCCACCAGTGATTGGCCTGGGCCGCAGTATTTT

d_gene: NA
abundance: once
v_gene: TRBV18
j_gene: TRBJ2-5
len: 13
CDR3aa: CASSKQVQETQYF
CDR3nt: TGTGCCAGCTCAAAACAGGTCCAAGAGACCCAGTACTTC

d_gene: NA
abundance: once
v_gene: TRBV9
j_gene: TRBJ2-7
len: 12
CDR3aa: CASSVGEGEQYF
CDR3nt: TGTGCCAGCAGCGTAGGAGAGGGCGAGCAGTACTTC